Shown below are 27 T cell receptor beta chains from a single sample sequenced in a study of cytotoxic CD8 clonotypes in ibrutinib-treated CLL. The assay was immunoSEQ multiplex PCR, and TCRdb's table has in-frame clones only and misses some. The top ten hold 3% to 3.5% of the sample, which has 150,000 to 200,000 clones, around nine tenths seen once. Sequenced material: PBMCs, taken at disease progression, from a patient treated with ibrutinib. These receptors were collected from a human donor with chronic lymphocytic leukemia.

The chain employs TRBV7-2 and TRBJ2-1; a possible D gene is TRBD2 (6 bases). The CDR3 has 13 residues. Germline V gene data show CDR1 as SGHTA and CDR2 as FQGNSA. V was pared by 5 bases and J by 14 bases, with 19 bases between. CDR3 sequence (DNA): TGTGCCAGCAGCGAAACTACCGGGAGCTCAGAGTTCTTC. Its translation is CASSETTGSSEFF. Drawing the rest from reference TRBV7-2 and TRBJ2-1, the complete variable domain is GAGVSQSPSNKVTEKGKDVELRCDPISGHTALYWYRQSLGQGLEFLIYFQGNSAPDKSGLPSDRFSAERTGGSVSTLTIQRTQQEDSAVYLCASSETTGSSEFFGPGTRLTVL.

The CDR3 loop is CASSPHLRVDTYNEQFF. In DNA form, the CDR3 reads TGTGCCAGTAGTCCACACCTCAGGGTAGATACCTACAATGAGCAGTTCTTC. The chain has TRBV19 and TRBJ2-1; tentatively, D is TRBD1 (5 bases). CDR3 size: 17 residues. Between the trimmed V and J ends, which lost 5 bases and 2 bases, there was a span of 19 bases. Germline loops: CDR1 LNHDA, CDR2 SQIVND (reference sequence).

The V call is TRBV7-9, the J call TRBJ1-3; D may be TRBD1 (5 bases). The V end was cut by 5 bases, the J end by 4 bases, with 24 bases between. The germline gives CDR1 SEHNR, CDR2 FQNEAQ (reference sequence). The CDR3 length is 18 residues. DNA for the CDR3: TGTGCCAGCAGCCCCGGAAGGGACCCCTCGGTTTCAGGAAACACCATATATTTT. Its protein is CASSPGRDPSVSGNTIYF.

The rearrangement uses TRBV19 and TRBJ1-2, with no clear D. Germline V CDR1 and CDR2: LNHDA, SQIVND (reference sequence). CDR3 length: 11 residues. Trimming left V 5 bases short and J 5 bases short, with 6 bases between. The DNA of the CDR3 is TGTGCCAGTAGTGTCCGATATGGCTACACCTTC. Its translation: CASSVRYGYTF.

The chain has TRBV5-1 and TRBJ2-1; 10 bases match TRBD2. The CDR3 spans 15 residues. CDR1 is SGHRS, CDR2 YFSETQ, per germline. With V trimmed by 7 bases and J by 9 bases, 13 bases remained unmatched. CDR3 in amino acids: CASLGRVAGGSEQFF. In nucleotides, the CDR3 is TGCGCCAGCCTAGGTAGGGTAGCGGGAGGTTCTGAGCAGTTCTTC.

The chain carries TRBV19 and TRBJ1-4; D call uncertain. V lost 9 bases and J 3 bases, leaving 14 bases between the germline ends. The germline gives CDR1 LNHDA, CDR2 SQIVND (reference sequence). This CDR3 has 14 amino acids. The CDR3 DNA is TGTGCCAGCGCCAATGGGCCCCCTAATGAAAAACTGTTTTTT. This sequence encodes CASANGPPNEKLFF.

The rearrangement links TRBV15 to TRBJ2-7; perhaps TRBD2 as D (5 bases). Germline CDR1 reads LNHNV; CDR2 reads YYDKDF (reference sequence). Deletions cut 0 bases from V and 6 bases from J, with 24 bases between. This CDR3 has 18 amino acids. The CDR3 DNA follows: TGTGCCACCAGCAGAGATGGTAACACCCTAGCAGGATCAGGCGAGCAGTACTTC. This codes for CATSRDGNTLAGSGEQYF.

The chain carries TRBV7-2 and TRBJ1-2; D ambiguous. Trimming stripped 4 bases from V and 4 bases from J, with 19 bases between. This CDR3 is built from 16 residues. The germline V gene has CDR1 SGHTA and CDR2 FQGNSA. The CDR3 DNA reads TGTGCCAGCAGCTCGAGACTGCCATTACCATTCTATGGCTACACCTTC. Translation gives CASSSRLPLPFYGYTF.

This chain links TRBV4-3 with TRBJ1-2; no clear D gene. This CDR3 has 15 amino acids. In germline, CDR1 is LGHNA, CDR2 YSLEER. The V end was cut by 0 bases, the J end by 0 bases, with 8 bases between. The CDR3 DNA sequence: TGCGCCAGCAGCCAAGAAAGGGTAGCTAACTATGGCTACACCTTC. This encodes CASSQERVANYGYTF.

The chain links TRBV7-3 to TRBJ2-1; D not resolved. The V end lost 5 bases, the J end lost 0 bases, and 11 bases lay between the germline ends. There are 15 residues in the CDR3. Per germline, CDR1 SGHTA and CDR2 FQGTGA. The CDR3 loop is CASSPSGRSYNEQFF. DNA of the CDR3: TGTGCCAGCAGCCCCTCGGGCCGCTCCTACAATGAGCAGTTCTTC.

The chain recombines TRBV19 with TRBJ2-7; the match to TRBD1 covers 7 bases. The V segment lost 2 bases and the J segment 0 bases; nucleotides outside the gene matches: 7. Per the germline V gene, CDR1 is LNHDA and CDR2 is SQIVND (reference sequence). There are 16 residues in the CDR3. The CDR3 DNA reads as TGTGCCAGTAGTATAAAAGTACAGGGGCCCTCCTACGAGCAGTACTTC. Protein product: CASSIKVQGPSYEQYF.

Here the CDR3 reads CASSLTGTAINYGYTF. DNA of the CDR3: TGTGCCAGCAGCTTAACCGGGACAGCGATTAACTATGGCTACACCTTC. The chain uses TRBV7-2 and TRBJ1-2; 7 positions match TRBD1. Germline-derived CDR1 and CDR2 are SGHTA and FQGNSA. This CDR3 is 16 amino acids long. J was trimmed by 1 base and V by 2 bases; bases with no gene match: 7.

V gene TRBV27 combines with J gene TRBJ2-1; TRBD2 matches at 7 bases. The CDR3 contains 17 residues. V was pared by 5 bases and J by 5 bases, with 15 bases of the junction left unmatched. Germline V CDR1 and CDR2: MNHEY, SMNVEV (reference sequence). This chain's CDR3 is CASSPLLFPGGHNEQFF. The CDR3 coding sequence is TGTGCCAGCAGTCCCCTCCTCTTTCCGGGAGGCCACAATGAGCAGTTCTTC.

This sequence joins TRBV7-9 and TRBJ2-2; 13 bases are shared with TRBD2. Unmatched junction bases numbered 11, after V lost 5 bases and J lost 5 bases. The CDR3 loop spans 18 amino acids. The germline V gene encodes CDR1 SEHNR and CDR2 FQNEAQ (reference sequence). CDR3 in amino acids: CASSPGLAGWVRTGELFF. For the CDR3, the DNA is TGTGCCAGCAGCCCGGGACTAGCGGGATGGGTCCGGACCGGGGAGCTGTTTTTT.

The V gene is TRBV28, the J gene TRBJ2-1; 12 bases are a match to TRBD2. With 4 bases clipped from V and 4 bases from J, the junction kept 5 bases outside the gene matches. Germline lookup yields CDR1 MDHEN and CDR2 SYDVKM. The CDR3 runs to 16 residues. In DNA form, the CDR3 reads TGTGCCAGCAGTTCCCCCCTAGCGGGAGGGTACAATGAGCAGTTCTTC. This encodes CASSSPLAGGYNEQFF.

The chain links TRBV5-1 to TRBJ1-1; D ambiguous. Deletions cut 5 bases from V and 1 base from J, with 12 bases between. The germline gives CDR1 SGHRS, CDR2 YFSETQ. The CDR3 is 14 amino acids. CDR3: CASSEGAGNTEAFF. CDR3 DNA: TGCGCCAGCAGTGAGGGAGCGGGGAACACTGAAGCTTTCTTT.

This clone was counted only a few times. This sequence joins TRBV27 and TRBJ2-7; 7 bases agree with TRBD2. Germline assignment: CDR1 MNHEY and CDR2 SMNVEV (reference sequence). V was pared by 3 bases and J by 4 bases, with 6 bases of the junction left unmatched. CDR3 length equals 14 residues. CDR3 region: CASSLGGELYEQYF. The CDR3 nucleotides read TGTGCCAGCAGTTTGGGGGGGGAGTTGTACGAGCAGTACTTC.

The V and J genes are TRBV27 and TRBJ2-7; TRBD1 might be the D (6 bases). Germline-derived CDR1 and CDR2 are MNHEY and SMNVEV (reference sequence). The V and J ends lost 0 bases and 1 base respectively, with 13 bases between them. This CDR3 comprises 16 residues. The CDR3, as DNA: TGTGCCAGCAGTTTATCCCCCGGGACACTTTCCTACGAGCAGTACTTC. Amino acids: CASSLSPGTLSYEQYF.

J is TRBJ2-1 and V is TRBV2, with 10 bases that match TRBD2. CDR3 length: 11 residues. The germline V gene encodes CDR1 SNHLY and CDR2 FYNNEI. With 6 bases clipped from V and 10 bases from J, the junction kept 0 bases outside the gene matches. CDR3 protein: CASRLAGEQFF. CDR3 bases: TGTGCCAGCAGACTAGCGGGAGAGCAGTTCTTC.

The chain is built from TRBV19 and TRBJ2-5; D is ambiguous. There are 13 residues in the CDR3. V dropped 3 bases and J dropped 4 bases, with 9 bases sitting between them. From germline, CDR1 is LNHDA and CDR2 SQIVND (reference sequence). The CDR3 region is CASSMAFGETQYF. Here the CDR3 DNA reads TGTGCCAGTAGTATGGCCTTTGGAGAGACCCAGTACTTC.

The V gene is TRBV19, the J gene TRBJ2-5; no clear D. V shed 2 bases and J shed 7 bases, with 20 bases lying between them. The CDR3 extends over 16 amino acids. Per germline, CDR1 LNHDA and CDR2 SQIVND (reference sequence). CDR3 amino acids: CASSITGGGAWATQYF. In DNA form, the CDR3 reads TGTGCCAGTAGTATAACCGGTGGTGGTGCTTGGGCGACCCAGTACTTC.

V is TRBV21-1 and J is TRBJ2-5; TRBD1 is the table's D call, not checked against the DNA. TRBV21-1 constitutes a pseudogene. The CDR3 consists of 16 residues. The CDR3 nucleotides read TGTGCCAGCAGCAAAGCCTCGACAGGGGGCCAGGAGACCCAGTACTTC. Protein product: CASSKASTGGQETQYF.

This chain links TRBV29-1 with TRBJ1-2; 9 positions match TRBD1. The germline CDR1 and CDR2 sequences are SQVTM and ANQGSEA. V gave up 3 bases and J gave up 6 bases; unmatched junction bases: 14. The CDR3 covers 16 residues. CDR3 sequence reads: CSVDPIITDRGHGYTF. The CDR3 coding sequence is TGCAGCGTTGACCCAATTATTACGGACAGGGGTCATGGCTACACCTTC.

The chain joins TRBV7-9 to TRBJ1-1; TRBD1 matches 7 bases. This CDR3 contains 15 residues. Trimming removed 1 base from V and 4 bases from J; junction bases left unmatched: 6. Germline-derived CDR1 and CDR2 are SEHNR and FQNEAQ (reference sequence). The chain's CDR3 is CASSLGIAGGTEAFF. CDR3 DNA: TGTGCCAGCAGCTTAGGGATCGCAGGGGGCACTGAAGCTTTCTTT.

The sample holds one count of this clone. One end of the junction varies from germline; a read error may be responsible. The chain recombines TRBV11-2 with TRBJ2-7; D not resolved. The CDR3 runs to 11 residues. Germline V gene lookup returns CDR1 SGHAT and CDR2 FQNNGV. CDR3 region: CASSLVRIVHF. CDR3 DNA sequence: TGTGCCAGCAGCTTAGTTCGGATAGTACATTTC.

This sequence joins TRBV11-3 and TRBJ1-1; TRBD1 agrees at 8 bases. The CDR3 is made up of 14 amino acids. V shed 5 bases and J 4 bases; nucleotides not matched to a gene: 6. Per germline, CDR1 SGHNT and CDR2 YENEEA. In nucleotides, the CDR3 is TGTGCCAGCAGCCCGGCAGGGGGCGTCACTGAAGCTTTCTTT. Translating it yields CASSPAGGVTEAFF.

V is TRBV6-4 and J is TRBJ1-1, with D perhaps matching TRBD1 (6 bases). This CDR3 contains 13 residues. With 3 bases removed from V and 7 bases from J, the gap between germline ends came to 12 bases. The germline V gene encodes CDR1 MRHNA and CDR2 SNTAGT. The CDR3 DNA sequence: TGTGCCAGCAGTGAAGAGGGAGGGGGTGAAGCTTTCTTT. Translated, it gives CASSEEGGGEAFF.